This T cell receptor beta chain was retrieved from a study of T cell repertoires in cytomegalovirus infection. About the research overall: As its CMV epitopes, the study selected recently identified HLA-C-restricted and well-studied HLA-B-restricted targets. Both a matching HLA type and CMV infection were indicated by public TCR beta signatures.

Study outcomes and limitations: Frequencies of public TCR beta families were cumulated, and this identified carriers of CMV plus the relevant HLA.

This clonotype came up a few times. Its target is not known. V was pared by 4 bases and J by 6 bases, with 16 bases between. Germline V gene data show CDR1 as SNHLY and CDR2 as FYNNEI. The CDR3 runs to 14 residues. TCRdb analysed the reads with MiXCR anew, one entry per CDR3 protein. The sample has about 920,000 distinct CDR3 sequences, approximately 31% seen once; the top ten hold over 12%. The TCR comes from a human donor in good health (CMV status not recorded). Some clones in this sample may be carry-over from other donors' samples. The chain employs TRBV2 and TRBJ2-7; D may be TRBD1 or TRBD2 (5 bases each). The sequencing here drew on cultured CD8+ T cells from PBMCs, taken from culture after CMV antigen stimulation. In nucleotides, the CDR3 is TGTGCCAGCAGTGTAAGGGGCGGACTTGGCGAGCAGTACTTC. Amino acids: CASSVRGGLGEQYF.